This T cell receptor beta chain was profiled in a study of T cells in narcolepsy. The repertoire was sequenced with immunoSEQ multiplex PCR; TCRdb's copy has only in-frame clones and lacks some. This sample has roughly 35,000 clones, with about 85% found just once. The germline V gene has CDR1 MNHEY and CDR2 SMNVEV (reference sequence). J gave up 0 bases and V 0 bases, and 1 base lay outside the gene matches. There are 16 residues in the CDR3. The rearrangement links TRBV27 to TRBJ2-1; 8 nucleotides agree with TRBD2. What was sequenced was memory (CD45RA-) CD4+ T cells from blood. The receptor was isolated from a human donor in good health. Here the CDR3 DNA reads TGTGCCAGCAGTTTATCCGCGGGAGGCTCCTACAATGAGCAGTTCTTC. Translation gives CASSLSAGGSYNEQFF.